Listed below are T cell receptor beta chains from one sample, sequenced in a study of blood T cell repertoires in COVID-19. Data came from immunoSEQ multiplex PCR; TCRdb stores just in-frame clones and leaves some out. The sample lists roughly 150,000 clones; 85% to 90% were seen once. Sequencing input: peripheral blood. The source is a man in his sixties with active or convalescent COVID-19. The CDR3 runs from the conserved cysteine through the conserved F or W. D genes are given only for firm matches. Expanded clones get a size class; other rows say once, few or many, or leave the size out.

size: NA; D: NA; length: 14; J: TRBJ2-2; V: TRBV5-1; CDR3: CASSPDREGGELFF; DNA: TGCGCCAGCAGCCCGGACAGGGAGGGCGGGGAGCTGTTTTTT
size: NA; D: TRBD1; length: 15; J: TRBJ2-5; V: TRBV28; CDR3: CASSFGDRGQETQYF; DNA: TGTGCCAGCAGTTTCGGGGACAGAGGACAAGAGACCCAGTACTTC
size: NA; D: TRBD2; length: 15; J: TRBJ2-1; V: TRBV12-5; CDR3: CASGPDGGGRAEQFF; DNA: TGTGCTAGTGGTCCCGATGGGGGGGGAAGGGCGGAACAGTTCTTC
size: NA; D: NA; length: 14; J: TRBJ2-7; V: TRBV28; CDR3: CASSLDLSGYEQYF; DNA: TGTGCCAGCAGTTTAGACCTTAGCGGATACGAGCAGTACTTC
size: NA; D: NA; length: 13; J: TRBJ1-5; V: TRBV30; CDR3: CAWSATGYQPQHF; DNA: TGTGCCTGGAGTGCCACAGGGTATCAGCCCCAGCATTTT
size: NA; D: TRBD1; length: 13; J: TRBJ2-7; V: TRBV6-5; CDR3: CASRGVTGTGQYF; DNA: TGTGCCAGCAGAGGGGTCACAGGGACAGGGCAGTACTTC
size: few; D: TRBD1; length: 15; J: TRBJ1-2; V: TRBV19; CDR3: CASKTQGDKNYGYTF; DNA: TGTGCCAGTAAGACTCAGGGGGATAAAAACTATGGCTACACCTTC
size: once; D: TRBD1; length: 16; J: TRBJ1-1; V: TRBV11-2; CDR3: CASSRNRGLKVTEAFF; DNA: TGTGCCAGCAGCCGGAACAGGGGCTTGAAGGTCACTGAAGCTTTCTTT
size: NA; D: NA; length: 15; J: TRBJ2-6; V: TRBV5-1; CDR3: CASSPNPSGANVLTF; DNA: TGCGCCAGCAGCCCCAATCCATCCGGGGCCAACGTCCTGACTTTC
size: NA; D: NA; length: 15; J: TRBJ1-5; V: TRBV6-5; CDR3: CASSYPRVPGQPQHF; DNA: TGTGCCAGCAGTTACCCCAGGGTTCCGGGTCAGCCCCAGCATTTT
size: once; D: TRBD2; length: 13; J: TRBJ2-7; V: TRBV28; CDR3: CATWPAGTYEQYF; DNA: TGTGCCACCTGGCCAGCGGGGACCTACGAGCAGTACTTC